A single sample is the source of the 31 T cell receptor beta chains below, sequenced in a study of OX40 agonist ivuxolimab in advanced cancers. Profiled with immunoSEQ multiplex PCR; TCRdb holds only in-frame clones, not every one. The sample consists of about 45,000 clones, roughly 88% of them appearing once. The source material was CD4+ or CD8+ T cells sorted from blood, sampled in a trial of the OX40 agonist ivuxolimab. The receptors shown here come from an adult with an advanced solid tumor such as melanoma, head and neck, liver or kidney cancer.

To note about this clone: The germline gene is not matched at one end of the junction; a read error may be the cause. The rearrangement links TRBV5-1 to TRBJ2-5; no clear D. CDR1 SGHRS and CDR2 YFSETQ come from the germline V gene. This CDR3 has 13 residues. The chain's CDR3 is CASSLEVQGTQYF. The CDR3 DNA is TGCGCCAGCAGCTTGGAGGTTCAAGGGACCCAGTACTTC.

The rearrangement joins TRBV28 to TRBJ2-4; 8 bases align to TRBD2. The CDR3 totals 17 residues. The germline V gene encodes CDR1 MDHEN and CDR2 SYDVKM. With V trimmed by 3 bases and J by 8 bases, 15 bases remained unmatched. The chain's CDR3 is CASSFPGGGPPEDIQYF. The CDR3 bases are TGTGCCAGCAGTTTCCCGGGGGGGGGCCCTCCCGAGGACATTCAGTACTTC.

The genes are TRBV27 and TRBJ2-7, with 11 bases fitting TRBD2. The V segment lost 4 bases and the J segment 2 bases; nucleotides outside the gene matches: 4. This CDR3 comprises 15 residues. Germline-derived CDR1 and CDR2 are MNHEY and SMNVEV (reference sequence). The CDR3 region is CASSYGTSGTYEQYF. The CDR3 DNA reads TGTGCCAGCAGTTACGGGACTAGCGGTACCTACGAGCAGTACTTC.

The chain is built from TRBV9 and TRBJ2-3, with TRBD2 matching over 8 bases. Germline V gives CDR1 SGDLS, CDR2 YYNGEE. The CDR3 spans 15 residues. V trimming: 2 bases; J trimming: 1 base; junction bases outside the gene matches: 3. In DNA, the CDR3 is TGTGCCAGCAGCGTGGGGACTAGTGGCACAGATACGCAGTATTTT. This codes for CASSVGTSGTDTQYF. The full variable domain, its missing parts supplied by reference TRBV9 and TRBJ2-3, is DSGVTQTPKHLITATGQRVTLRCSPRSGDLSVYWYQQSLDQGLQFLIQYYNGEERAKGNILERFSAQQFPDLHSELNLSSLELGDSALYFCASSVGTSGTDTQYFGPGTRLTVL.

In nucleotides, the CDR3 is TGTGCCAGCAGCTTGGCCGCGTATCCCACTGAAGCTTTCTTT. Protein product: CASSLAAYPTEAFF. The V call is TRBV5-6, the J call TRBJ1-1; no clear D gene. V lost 0 bases and J 4 bases, leaving 10 bases between the germline ends. This CDR3 contains 14 residues. Germline CDR1 reads SGHDT; CDR2 reads YYEEEE.

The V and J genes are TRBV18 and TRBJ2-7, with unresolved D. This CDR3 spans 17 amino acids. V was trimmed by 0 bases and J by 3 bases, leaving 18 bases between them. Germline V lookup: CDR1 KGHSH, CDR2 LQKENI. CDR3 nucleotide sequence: TGTGCCAGCTCACCACCGTCAATTTCTGGGTTTAGCTACGAGCAGTACTTC. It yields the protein CASSPPSISGFSYEQYF.

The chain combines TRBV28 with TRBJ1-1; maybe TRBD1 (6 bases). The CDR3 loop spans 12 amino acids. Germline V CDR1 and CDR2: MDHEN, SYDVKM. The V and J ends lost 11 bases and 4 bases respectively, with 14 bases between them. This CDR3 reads CAVSMDSTEAFF. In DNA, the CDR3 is TGTGCCGTGTCTATGGACAGCACTGAAGCTTTCTTT. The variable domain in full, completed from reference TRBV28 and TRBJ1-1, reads DVKVTQSSRYLVKRTGEKVFLECVQDMDHENMFWYRQDPGLGLRLIYFSYDVKMKEKGDIPEGYSVSREKKERFSLILESASTNQTSMYLCAVSMDSTEAFFGQGTRLTVV.

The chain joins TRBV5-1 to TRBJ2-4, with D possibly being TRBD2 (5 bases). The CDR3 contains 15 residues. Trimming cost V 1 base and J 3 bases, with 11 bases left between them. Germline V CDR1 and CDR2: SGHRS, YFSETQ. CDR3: CASSLRTEGKNIQYF. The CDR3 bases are TGCGCCAGCAGCTTGAGAACTGAGGGCAAAAACATTCAGTACTTC.

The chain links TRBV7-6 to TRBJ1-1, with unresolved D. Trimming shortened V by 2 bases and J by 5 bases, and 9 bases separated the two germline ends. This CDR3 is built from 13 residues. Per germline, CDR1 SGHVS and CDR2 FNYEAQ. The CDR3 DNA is TGTGCCAGCAGCTTAATGGGGAAGACTGAAGCTTTCTTT. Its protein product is CASSLMGKTEAFF.

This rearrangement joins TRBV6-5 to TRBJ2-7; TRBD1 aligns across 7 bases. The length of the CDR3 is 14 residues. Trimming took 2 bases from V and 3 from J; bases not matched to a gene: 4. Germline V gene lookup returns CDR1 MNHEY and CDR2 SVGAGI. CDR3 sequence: CASSYGPGGYEQYF. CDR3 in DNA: TGTGCCAGCAGTTACGGGCCAGGGGGCTACGAGCAGTACTTC.

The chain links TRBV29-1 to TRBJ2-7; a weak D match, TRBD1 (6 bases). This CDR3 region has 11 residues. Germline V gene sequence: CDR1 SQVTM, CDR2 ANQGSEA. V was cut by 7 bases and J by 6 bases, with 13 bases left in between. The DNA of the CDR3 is TGCAGCGCAAAGGGGGATACCGAGCAGTACTTC. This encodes CSAKGDTEQYF.

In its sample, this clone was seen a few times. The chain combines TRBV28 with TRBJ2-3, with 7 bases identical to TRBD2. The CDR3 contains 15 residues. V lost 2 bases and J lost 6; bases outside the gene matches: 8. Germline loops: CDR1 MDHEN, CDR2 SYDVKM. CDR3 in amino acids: CASSLTSAVYDTQYF. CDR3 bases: TGTGCCAGCAGTTTAACTAGCGCAGTTTACGATACGCAGTATTTT.

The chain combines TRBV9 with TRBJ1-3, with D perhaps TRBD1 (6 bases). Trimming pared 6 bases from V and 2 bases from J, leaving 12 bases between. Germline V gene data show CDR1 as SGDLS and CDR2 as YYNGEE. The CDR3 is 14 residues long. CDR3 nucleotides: TGTGCCAGCACCCCGGGGGCGGCTGGAAACACCATATATTTT. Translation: CASTPGAAGNTIYF.

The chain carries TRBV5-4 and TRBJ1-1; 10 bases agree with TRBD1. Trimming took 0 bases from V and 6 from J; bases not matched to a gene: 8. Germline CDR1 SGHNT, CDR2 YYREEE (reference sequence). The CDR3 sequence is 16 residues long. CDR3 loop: CASSLDGTGAASEAFF. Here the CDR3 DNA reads TGTGCCAGCAGCTTGGACGGGACAGGGGCCGCCTCTGAAGCTTTCTTT. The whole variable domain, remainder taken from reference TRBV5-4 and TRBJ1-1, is ETGVTQSPTHLIKTRGQQVTLRCSSQSGHNTVSWYQQALGQGPQFIFQYYREEENGRGNFPPRFSGLQFPNYSSELNVNALELDDSALYLCASSLDGTGAASEAFFGQGTRLTVV.

DNA of the CDR3: TGTGCCAGTAGTGTCACCGGGGCGACCTACGAGCAGTACTTC. Translation gives CASSVTGATYEQYF. This rearrangement joins TRBV19 to TRBJ2-7, with D perhaps matching TRBD1 or TRBD2 (5 bases each). Germline V gene sequence: CDR1 LNHDA, CDR2 SQIVND (reference sequence). V shed 5 bases and J shed 2 bases, with 13 bases lying between them. The CDR3 is made up of 14 amino acids.

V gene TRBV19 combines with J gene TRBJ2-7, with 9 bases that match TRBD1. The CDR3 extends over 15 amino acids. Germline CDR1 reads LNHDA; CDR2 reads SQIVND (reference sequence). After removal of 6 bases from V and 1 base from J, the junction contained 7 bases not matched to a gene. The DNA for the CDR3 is TGTGCCAGTAGCGAGACAGGGGGATTTTCCTACGAGCAGTACTTC. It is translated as CASSETGGFSYEQYF.

The DNA of the CDR3 is TGTGCCAGCAGTTACGCGGGACCTGGGAATGAGCAGTTCTTC. This codes for CASSYAGPGNEQFF. This chain uses TRBV6-5 with TRBJ2-1, with D perhaps TRBD2 (6 bases). The germline V gene has CDR1 MNHEY and CDR2 SVGAGI. V was shortened by 2 bases and J by 7 bases, with 12 bases between the two germline ends. This CDR3 has 14 amino acids.

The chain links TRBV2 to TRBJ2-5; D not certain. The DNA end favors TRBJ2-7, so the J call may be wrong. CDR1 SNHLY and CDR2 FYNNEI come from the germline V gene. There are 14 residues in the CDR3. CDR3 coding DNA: TGTGCCAGCAGTCGACCAAGCACCCCCTACGAGCAGTACTTC. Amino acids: CASSRPSTPYEQYF.

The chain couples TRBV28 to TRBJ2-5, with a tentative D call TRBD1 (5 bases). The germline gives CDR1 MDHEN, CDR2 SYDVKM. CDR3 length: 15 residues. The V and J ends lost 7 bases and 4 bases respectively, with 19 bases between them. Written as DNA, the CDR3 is TGTGCCAGCACCGCCACAGGTCTCCAAGGAGAGACCCAGTACTTC. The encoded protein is CASTATGLQGETQYF. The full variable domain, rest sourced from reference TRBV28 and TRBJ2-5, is DVKVTQSSRYLVKRTGEKVFLECVQDMDHENMFWYRQDPGLGLRLIYFSYDVKMKEKGDIPEGYSVSREKKERFSLILESASTNQTSMYLCASTATGLQGETQYFGPGTRLLVL.

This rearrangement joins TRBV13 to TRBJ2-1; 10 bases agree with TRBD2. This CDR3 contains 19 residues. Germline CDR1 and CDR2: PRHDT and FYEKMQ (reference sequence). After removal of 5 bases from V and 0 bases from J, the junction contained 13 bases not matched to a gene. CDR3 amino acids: CASSPPGLAIPSSYNEQFF. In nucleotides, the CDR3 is TGTGCCAGCAGCCCACCGGGACTAGCGATCCCCAGCTCCTACAATGAGCAGTTCTTC.

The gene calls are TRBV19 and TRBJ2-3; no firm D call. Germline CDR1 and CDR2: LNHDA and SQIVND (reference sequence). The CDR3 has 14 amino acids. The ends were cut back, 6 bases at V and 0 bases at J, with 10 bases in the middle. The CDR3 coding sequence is TGTGCCAGTAGCCCTGGCGGCAGCACAGATACGCAGTATTTT. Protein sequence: CASSPGGSTDTQYF.

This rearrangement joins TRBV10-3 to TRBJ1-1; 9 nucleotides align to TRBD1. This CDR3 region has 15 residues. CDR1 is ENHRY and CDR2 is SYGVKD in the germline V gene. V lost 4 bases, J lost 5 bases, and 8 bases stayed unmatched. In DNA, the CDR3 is TGTGCCATCAGTGGTCGGGACAGGGTCGATACTGAAGCTTTCTTT. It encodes CAISGRDRVDTEAFF.

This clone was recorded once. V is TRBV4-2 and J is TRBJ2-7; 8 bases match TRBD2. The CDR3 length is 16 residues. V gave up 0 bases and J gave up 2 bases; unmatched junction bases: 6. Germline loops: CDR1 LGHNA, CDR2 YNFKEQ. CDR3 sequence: CASSQEGAGLAYEQYF. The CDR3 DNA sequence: TGTGCCAGCAGCCAAGAAGGGGCGGGACTAGCCTACGAGCAGTACTTC.

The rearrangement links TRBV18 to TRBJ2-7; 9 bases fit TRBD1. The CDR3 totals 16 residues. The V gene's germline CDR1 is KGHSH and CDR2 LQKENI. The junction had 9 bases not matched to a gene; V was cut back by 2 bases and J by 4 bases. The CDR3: CASSPGIGTGRYEQYF. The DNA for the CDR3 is TGTGCCAGCTCACCAGGTATAGGGACAGGGAGATACGAGCAGTACTTC. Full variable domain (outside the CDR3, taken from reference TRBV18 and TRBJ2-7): NAGVMQNPRHLVRRRGQEARLRCSPMKGHSHVYWYRQLPEEGLKFMVYLQKENIIDESGMPKERFSAEFPKEGPSILRIQQVVRGDSAAYFCASSPGIGTGRYEQYFGPGTRLTVT.

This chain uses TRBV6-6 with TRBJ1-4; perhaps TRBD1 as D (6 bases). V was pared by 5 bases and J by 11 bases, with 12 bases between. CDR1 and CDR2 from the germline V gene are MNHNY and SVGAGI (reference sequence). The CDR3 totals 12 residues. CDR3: CASSKTGSKLFF. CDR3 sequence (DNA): TGTGCCAGCAGTAAAACAGGGTCGAAACTGTTTTTT.

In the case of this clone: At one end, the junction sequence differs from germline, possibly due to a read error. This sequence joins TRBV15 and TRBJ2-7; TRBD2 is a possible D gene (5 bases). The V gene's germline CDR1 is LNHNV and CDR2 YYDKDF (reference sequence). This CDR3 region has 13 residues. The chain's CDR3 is CATSRPSTEGLHF. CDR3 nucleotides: TGTGCCACCAGCAGACCCTCCACAGAGGGCCTCCACTTC.

CDR3 in amino acids: CATPGGDEKLFF. The CDR3 DNA follows: TGTGCCACCCCAGGGGGCGATGAAAAACTGTTTTTT. V is TRBV2 and J is TRBJ1-4; 8 bases map to TRBD1. The CDR3 runs to 12 residues. Germline V gene sequence: CDR1 SNHLY, CDR2 FYNNEI. The V and J ends lost 10 bases and 6 bases, in that order; junction bases with no gene match: 4. Variable domain in full (rest from reference TRBV2 and TRBJ1-4): EPEVTQTPSHQVTQMGQEVILRCVPISNHLYFYWYRQILGQKVEFLVSFYNNEISEKSEIFDDQFSVERPDGSNFTLKIRSTKLEDSAMYFCATPGGDEKLFFGSGTQLSVL.

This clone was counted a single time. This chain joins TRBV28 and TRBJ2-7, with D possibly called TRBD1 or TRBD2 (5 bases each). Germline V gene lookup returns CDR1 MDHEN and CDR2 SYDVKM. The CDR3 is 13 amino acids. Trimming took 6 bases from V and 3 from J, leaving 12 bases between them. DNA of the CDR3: TGTGCCAGCAGCCTGGGACCCGGCTACGAGCAGTACTTC. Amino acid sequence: CASSLGPGYEQYF.

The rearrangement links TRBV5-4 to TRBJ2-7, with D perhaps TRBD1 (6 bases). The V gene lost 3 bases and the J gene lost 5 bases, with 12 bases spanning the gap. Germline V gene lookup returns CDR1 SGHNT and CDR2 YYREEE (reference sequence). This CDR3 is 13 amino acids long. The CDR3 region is CASSSGRGHEQYF. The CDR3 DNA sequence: TGTGCCAGCAGCTCTGGCAGGGGCCACGAGCAGTACTTC.

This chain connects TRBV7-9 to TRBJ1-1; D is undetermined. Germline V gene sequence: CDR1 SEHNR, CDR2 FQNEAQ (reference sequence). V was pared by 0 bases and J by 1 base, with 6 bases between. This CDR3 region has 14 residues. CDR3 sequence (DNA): TGTGCCAGCAGCTTAGCAGCCCCGAACACTGAAGCTTTCTTT. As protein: CASSLAAPNTEAFF.

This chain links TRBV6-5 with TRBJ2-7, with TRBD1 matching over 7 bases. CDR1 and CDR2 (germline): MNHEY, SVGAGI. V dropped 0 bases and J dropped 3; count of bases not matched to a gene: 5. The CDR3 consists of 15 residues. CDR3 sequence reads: CASSYSRDSDYEQYF. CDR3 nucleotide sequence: TGTGCCAGCAGTTACTCAAGGGACAGTGACTACGAGCAGTACTTC.